This TCR beta chain was sequenced for a study of blood T cell repertoires in COVID-19. Study-wide context: Acute and convalescent COVID-19 samples came from the United States, Italy and Spain. The cDNA or gDNA used as material had been derived from T cells, B-cell-depleted T cells, or PBMCs.

Under the authors' procedure: Researchers report that nucleated cell counts were estimated from reference gene primer amplification. Generated by immunoSEQ multiplex PCR, the TCRdb table keeps only in-frame clones and is missing some. D and trimming come from the DNA, and the V and J calls and clone size come from that table. The sample yields about 230,000 clones, roughly 76% seen once. In this sample, this clone turned up once. Patients from Seattle were sampled longitudinally, starting during active infection. The sequence derives from an elderly woman with COVID-19, enrolled during active disease. What was sequenced was peripheral blood.

The CDR3 bases are TGTGCCAGCAGTATTAAACAGGGGGCGCAGGATGGCTACACCTTC. Translating it yields CASSIKQGAQDGYTF. The chain employs TRBV2 and TRBJ1-2, with 9 bases lining up with TRBD1. The CDR3 contains 15 residues. Germline lookup yields CDR1 SNHLY and CDR2 FYNNEI. With V trimmed by 5 bases and J by 6 bases, 10 bases remained unmatched. Variable domain in full (rest from reference TRBV2 and TRBJ1-2): EPEVTQTPSHQVTQMGQEVILRCVPISNHLYFYWYRQILGQKVEFLVSFYNNEISEKSEIFDDQFSVERPDGSNFTLKIRSTKLEDSAMYFCASSIKQGAQDGYTFGSGTRLTVV.